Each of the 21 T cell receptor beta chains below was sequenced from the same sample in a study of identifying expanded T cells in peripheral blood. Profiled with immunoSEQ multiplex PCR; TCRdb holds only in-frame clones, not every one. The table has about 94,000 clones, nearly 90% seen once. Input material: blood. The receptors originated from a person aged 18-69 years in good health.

CDR3: CASSFVGVGTEAFF. In DNA, the CDR3 is TGCGCCAGCAGCTTTGTGGGGGTAGGGACTGAAGCTTTCTTT. This chain connects TRBV5-1 to TRBJ1-1; perhaps TRBD1 as D (5 bases). V lost 2 bases and J lost 5, with 13 bases in between. Germline-derived CDR1 and CDR2 are SGHRS and YFSETQ. The CDR3 sequence is 14 residues long.

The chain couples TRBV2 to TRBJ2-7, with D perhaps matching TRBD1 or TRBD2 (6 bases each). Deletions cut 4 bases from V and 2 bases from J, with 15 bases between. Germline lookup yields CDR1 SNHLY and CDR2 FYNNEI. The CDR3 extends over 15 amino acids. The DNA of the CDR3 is TGTGCCAGCAGTGGCCCGGGGGCCAGCCCCTACGAGCAGTACTTC. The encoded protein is CASSGPGASPYEQYF.

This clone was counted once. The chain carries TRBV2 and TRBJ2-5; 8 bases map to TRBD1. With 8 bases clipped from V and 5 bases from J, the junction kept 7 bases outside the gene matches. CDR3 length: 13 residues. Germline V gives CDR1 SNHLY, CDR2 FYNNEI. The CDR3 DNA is TGTGCCAGCCATCGCGACAGGGGTGAGACCCAGTACTTC. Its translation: CASHRDRGETQYF.

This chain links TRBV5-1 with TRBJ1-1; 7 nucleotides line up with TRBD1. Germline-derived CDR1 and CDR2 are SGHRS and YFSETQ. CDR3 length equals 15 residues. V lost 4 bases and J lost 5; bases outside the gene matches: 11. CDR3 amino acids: CASSIPGGPWTEAFF. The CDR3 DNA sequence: TGCGCCAGCAGCATACCAGGGGGGCCATGGACTGAAGCTTTCTTT.

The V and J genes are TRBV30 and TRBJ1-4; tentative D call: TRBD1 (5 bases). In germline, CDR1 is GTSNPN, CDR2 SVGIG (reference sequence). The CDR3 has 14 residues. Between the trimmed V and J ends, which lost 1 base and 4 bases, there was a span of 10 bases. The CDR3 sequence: CAWSGGGLNEKLFF. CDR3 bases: TGTGCCTGGAGTGGGGGCGGCCTTAATGAAAAACTGTTTTTT.

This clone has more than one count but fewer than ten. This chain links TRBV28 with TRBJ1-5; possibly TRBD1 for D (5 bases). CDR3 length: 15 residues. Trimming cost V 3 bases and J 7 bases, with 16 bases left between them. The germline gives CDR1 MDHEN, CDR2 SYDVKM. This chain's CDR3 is CASSFLAREGQPQHF. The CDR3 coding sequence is TGTGCCAGCAGTTTTCTTGCCAGGGAAGGCCAGCCCCAGCATTTT.

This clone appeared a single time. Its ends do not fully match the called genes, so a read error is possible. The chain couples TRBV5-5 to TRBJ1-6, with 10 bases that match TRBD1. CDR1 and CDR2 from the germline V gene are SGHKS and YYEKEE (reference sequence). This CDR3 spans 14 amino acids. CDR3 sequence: CASSLGQGHSPLHF. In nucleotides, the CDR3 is TGTGCCAGCAGTTTGGGACAGGGGCATTCACCCCTCCACTTT.

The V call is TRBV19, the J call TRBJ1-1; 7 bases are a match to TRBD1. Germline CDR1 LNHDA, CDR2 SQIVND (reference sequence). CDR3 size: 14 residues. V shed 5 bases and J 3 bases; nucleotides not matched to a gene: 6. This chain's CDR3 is CASSQNRGDTEAFF. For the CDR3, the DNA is TGTGCCAGTAGTCAAAACAGGGGTGACACTGAAGCTTTCTTT.

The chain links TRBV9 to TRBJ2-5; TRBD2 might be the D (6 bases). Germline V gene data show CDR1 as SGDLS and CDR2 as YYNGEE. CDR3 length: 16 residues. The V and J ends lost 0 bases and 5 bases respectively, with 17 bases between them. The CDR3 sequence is CASSVGHRDGGETQYF. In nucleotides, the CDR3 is TGTGCCAGCAGCGTAGGTCACCGGGACGGAGGGGAGACCCAGTACTTC. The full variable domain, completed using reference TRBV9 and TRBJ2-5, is DSGVTQTPKHLITATGQRVTLRCSPRSGDLSVYWYQQSLDQGLQFLIQYYNGEERAKGNILERFSAQQFPDLHSELNLSSLELGDSALYFCASSVGHRDGGETQYFGPGTRLLVL.

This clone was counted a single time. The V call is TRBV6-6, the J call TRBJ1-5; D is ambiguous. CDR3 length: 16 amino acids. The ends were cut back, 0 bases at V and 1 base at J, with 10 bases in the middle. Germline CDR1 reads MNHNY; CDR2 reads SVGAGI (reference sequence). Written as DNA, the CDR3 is TGTGCCAGCAGTTACTCAGGGTTAGAGAGCAATCAGCCCCAGCATTTT. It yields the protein CASSYSGLESNQPQHF.

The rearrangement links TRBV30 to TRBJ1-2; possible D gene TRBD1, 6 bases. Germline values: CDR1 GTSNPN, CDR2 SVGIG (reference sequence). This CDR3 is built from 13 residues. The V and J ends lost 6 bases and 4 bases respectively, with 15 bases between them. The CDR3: CACLLGGFYGYTF. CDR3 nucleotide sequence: TGTGCCTGTTTGCTAGGGGGGTTCTATGGCTACACCTTC.

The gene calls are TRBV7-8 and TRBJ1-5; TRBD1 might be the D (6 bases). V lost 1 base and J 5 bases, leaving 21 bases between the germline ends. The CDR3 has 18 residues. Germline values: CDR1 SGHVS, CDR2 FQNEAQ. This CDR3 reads CASSLVARGFVSDQPQHF. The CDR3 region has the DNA TGTGCCAGCAGCTTAGTAGCCAGGGGTTTCGTAAGCGATCAGCCCCAGCATTTT.

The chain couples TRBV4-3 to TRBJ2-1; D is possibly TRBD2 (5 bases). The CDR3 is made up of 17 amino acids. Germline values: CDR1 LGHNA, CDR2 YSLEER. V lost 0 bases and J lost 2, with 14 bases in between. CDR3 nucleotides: TGCGCCAGCAGCCAAGATCGAGGAAGCGGCACCTACAATGAGCAGTTCTTC. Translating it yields CASSQDRGSGTYNEQFF.

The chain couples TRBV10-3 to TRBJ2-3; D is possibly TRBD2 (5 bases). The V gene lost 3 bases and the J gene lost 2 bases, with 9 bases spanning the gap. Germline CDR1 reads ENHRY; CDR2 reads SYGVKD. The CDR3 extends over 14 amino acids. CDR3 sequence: CAISDLANTDTQYF. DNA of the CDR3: TGTGCCATCAGTGACCTAGCCAACACAGATACGCAGTATTTT.

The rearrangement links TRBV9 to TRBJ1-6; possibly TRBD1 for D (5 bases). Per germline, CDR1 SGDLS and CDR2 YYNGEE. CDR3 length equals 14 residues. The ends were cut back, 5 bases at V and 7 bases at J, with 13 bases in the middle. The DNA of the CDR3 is TGTGCCAGCAGGGGGGGAGTTGGGAATTCACCCCTCCACTTT. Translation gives CASRGGVGNSPLHF.

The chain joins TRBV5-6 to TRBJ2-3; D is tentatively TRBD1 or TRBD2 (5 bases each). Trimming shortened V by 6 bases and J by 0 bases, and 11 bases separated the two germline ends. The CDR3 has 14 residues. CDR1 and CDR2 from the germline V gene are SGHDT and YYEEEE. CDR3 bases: TGTGCCAGCATCCCGTGGGGGAGCACAGATACGCAGTATTTT. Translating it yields CASIPWGSTDTQYF.

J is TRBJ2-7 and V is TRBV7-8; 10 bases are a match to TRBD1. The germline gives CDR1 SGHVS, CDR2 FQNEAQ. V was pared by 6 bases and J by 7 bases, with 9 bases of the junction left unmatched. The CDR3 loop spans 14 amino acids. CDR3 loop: CASRLGQGFGEQYF. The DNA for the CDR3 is TGTGCCAGCAGGTTGGGACAGGGGTTTGGGGAGCAGTACTTC.

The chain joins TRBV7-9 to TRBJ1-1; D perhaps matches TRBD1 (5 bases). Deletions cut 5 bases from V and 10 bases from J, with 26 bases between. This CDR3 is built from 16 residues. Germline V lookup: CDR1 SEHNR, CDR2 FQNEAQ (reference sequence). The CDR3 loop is CASSPRGGMTKHRAFF. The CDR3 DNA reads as TGTGCCAGCAGCCCCCGGGGGGGGATGACGAAGCATCGAGCTTTCTTT.

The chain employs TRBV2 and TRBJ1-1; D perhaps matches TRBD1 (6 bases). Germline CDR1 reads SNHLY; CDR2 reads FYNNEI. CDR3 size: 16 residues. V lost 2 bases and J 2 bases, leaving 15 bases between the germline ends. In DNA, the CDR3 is TGTGCCAGCAGTGAAAGGGGCCGGGGGCTTAACACTGAAGCTTTCTTT. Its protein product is CASSERGRGLNTEAFF. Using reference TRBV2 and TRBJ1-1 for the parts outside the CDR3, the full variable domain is EPEVTQTPSHQVTQMGQEVILRCVPISNHLYFYWYRQILGQKVEFLVSFYNNEISEKSEIFDDQFSVERPDGSNFTLKIRSTKLEDSAMYFCASSERGRGLNTEAFFGQGTRLTVV.

The CDR3 region is CASSLAKALGEKLFF. The CDR3 DNA is TGCGCCAGCAGCTTGGCCAAGGCTTTGGGGGAAAAACTGTTTTTT. The chain combines TRBV5-1 with TRBJ1-4, with D uncertain. V lost 0 bases and J 8 bases, leaving 14 bases between the germline ends. Germline CDR1 and CDR2: SGHRS and YFSETQ. The CDR3 consists of 15 residues.

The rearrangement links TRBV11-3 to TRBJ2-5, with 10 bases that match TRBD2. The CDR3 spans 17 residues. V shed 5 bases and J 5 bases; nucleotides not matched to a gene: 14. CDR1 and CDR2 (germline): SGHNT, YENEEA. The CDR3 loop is CASSPSRGLARGETQYF. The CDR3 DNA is TGTGCCAGCAGCCCCAGTAGGGGACTAGCGCGTGGGGAGACCCAGTACTTC.